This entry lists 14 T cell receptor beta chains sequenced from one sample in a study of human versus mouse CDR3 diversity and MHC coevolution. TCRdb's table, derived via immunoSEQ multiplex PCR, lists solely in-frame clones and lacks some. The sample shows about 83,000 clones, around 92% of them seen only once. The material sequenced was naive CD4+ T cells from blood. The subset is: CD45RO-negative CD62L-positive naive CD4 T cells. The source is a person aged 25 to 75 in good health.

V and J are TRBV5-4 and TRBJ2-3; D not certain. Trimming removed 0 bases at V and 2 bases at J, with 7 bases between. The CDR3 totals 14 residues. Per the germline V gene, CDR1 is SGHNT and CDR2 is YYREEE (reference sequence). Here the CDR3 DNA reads TGTGCCAGCAGCTTGGCCTATGACACAGATACGCAGTATTTT. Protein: CASSLAYDTDTQYF.

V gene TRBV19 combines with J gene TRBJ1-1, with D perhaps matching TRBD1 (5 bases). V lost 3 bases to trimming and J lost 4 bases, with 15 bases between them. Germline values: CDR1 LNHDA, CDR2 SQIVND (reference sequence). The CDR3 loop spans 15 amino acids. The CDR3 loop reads CASSMKGHWGTEAFF. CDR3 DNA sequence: TGTGCCAGTAGTATGAAGGGGCATTGGGGCACTGAAGCTTTCTTT.

The CDR3 coding sequence is TGTGCCTGGACCCCCCCTCAGGGTCATCAGCCCCAGCATTTT. Protein sequence: CAWTPPQGHQPQHF. The chain carries TRBV30 and TRBJ1-5, with a tentative D call TRBD1 (5 bases). The CDR3 spans 14 residues. V was trimmed by 4 bases and J by 5 bases, leaving 15 bases between them. Germline V lookup: CDR1 GTSNPN, CDR2 SVGIG (reference sequence).

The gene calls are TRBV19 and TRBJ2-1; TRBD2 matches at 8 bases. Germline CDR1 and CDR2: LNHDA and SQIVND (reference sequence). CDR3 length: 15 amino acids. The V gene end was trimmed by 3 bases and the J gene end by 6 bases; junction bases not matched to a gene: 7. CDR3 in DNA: TGTGCCAGTAGTATGGGACTAGTAGGGGCCAATGAGCAGTTCTTC. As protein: CASSMGLVGANEQFF.

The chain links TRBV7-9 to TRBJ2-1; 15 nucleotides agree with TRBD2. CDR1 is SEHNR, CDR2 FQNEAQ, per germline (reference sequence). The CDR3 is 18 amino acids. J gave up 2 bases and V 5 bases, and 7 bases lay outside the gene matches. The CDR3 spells CASSEPGLAGGTYNEQFF. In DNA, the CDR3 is TGTGCCAGCAGCGAACCGGGACTAGCGGGGGGAACCTACAATGAGCAGTTCTTC.

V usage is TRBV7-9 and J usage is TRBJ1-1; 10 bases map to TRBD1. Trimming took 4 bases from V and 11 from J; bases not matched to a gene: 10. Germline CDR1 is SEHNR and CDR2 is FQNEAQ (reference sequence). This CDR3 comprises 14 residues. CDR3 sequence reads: CASSSVTGTGVAFF. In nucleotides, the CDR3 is TGTGCCAGCAGCTCGGTGACGGGGACAGGGGTCGCTTTCTTT.

The chain's CDR3 is CASSLDRDYGYTF. The CDR3 DNA follows: TGTGCCAGCAGTTTAGACAGGGACTATGGCTACACCTTC. The V and J genes are TRBV28 and TRBJ1-2; 7 bases align to TRBD1. The germline gives CDR1 MDHEN, CDR2 SYDVKM. J lost 3 bases, V lost 2 bases, and 0 bases had no gene match. The CDR3 extends over 13 amino acids.

CDR3 residues: CSVGTGGINGYTF. The CDR3 DNA is TGCAGCGTCGGGACAGGGGGTATCAATGGCTACACCTTC. The V call is TRBV29-1, the J call TRBJ1-2; 11 nucleotides agree with TRBD1. CDR1 and CDR2 (germline): SQVTM, ANQGSEA. This CDR3 spans 13 amino acids. V lost 6 bases, J lost 6 bases, and 6 bases stayed unmatched.

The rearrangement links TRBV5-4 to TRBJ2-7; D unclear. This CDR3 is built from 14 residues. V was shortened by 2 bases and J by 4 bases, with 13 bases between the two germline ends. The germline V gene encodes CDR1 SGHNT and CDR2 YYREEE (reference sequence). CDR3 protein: CASSFGGATYEQYF. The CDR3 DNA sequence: TGTGCCAGCAGCTTTGGTGGAGCTACTTACGAGCAGTACTTC.

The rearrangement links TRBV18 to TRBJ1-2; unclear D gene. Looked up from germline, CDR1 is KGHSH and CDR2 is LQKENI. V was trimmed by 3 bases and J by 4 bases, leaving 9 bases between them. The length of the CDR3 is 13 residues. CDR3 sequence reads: CASSPPLAYGYTF. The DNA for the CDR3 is TGTGCCAGCTCACCCCCGCTAGCCTATGGCTACACCTTC.

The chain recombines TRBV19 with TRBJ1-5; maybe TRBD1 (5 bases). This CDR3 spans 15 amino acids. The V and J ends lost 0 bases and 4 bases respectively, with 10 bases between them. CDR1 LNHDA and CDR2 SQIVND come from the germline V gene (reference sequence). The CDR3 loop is CASSIDHRSNQPQHF. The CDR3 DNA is TGTGCCAGTAGTATAGACCACAGGTCTAATCAGCCCCAGCATTTT.

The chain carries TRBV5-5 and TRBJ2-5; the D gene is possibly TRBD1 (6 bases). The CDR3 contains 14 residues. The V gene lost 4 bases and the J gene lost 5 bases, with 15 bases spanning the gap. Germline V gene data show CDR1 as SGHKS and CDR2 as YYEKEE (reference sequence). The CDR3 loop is CASSRPGVLETQYF. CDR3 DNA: TGTGCCAGCAGCCGACCAGGGGTCTTGGAGACCCAGTACTTC.

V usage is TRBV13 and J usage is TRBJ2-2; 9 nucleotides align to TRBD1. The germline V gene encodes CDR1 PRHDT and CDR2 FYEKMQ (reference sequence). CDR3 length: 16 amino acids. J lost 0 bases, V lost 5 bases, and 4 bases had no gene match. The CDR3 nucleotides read TGTGCCAGCAGCCCGGACAGGGGCTCGAACACCGGGGAGCTGTTTTTT. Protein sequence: CASSPDRGSNTGELFF.

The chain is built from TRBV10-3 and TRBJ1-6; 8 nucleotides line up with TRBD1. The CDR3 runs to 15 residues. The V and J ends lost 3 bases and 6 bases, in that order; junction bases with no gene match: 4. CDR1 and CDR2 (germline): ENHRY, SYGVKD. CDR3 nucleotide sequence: TGTGCCATCAGTGACCAAGACAGGGGTAATTCACCCCTCCACTTT. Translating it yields CAISDQDRGNSPLHF.